The rows below give T cell receptor beta chains drawn from one sample of a study of read filtering for tumor transcriptome and immune sequencing. TCRdb re-called the reads with MiXCR, one entry per CDR3 protein. Of around 58,000 distinct CDR3 sequences listed, approximately 15% were seen once; the top ten hold roughly 41%. Sequencing was done on a sample of a population of CD138-negative cells sorted from bone marrow. The receptors here all came from a donor aged 40 or older with multiple myeloma. CDR3s include the opening cysteine and the closing phenylalanine or tryptophan. A D gene is named only where the DNA matches it firmly. The size field is filled for only some rows; it gives once, few, many or a size class.

clone size	V gene	D gene	J gene	CDR3 protein	CDR3 DNA
many	TRBV20-1	NA	TRBJ1-5	CSAREFNRLDQPQHF	TGCAGTGCTAGAGAATTTAACAGACTGGATCAGCCCCAGCATTTT
NA	TRBV20-1	NA	TRBJ1-1	CSARSPGGGSTEAFF	TGCAGTGCTAGATCCCCCGGGGGGGGGAGCACTGAAGCTTTCTTT
many	TRBV20-1	TRBD2	TRBJ2-1	CSAVGDPSGSYNEQFF	TGCAGTGCTGTGGGCGACCCTAGCGGGAGTTACAATGAGCAGTTCTTC
few	TRBV7-2	TRBD1	TRBJ1-4	CASSLGQGAGKLFF	TGTGCCAGCAGCTTAGGACAGGGGGCGGGAAAACTGTTTTTT
few	TRBV7-2	TRBD1	TRBJ2-7	CASSHGTGAYEQYF	TGTGCCAGCAGCCATGGGACAGGGGCCTACGAGCAGTACTTC
many	TRBV12-3/TRBV12-4	TRBD1	TRBJ1-6	CASSPGGGVGSPLHF	TGTGCCAGCAGTCCAGGGGGGGGCGTGGGTTCACCCCTCCACTTT
many	TRBV30	TRBD2	TRBJ2-3	CAWIRGGRPTDTQYF	TGTGCCTGGATCAGAGGCGGGAGGCCCACAGATACGCAGTATTTT
many	TRBV15	TRBD1	TRBJ2-1	CATSRDLGQGYNEQFF	TGTGCCACCAGCAGAGATCTCGGACAGGGCTACAATGAGCAGTTCTTC
few	TRBV2	NA	TRBJ2-2	CASSLQNRDTGELFF	TGTGCCAGCAGCTTGCAGAATCGGGACACCGGGGAGCTGTTTTTT
many	TRBV29-1	NA	TRBJ1-5	CSVGDGYSNQPQHF	TGCAGCGTTGGGGACGGGTATAGCAATCAGCCCCAGCATTTT
NA	TRBV7-9	NA	TRBJ1-2	CASSLPRQPSRYTF	TGTGCCAGCAGCTTACCGCGCCAGCCTTCACGCTACACCTTC
few	TRBV7-2	TRBD1	TRBJ2-6	CASSFRGPGANVLTF	TGTGCCAGCAGCTTTAGGGGGCCCGGGGCCAACGTCCTGACTTTC
many	TRBV20-1	NA	TRBJ1-1	CSAREGGRGNTEAFF	TGCAGTGCTAGAGAAGGTGGCAGGGGGAACACTGAAGCTTTCTTT
many	TRBV7-8	TRBD2	TRBJ2-1	CASRPTSGSFNEQFF	TGTGCCAGCAGGCCGACTAGCGGGAGTTTCAATGAGCAGTTCTTC
many	TRBV20-1	NA	TRBJ2-1	CSAGGDSRSNNEQFF	TGCAGTGCCGGAGGAGACAGTAGATCAAACAATGAGCAGTTCTTC
many	TRBV5-6	TRBD2	TRBJ2-3	CASSSLAESTDTQYF	TGTGCCAGCAGCTCTCTAGCGGAAAGCACAGATACGCAGTATTTT
many	TRBV14	TRBD1	TRBJ2-2	CASSPRWTGGSGELFF	TGTGCCAGCAGCCCCCGCTGGACAGGGGGCTCCGGGGAGCTGTTTTTT
NA	TRBV7-8	NA	TRBJ1-3	CASSLSGSGNTIYF	TGTGCCAGCAGCTTGTCAGGGTCCGGAAACACCATATATTTT
many	TRBV9	TRBD1	TRBJ2-2	CASSAYATGPVLFF	TGTGCCAGCAGCGCATACGCGACAGGGCCGGTGTTGTTTTTT
many	TRBV11-3	NA	TRBJ2-1	CASSSYGGEQFF	TGTGCCAGCAGTTCTTACGGGGGTGAGCAGTTCTTC
many	TRBV18	NA	TRBJ1-5	CASSPRQQGNQPQHF	TGTGCCAGCTCACCAAGACAGCAGGGCAATCAGCCCCAGCATTTT
NA	TRBV25-1	NA	TRBJ1-2	CASLQTENCGYTF	TGTGCCAGCCTCCAGACAGAGAACTGTGGCTACACCTTC
many	TRBV5-5	TRBD1	TRBJ2-1	CASSSNRGNEQFF	TGTGCCAGCAGCTCGAACAGGGGTAATGAGCAGTTCTTC
many	TRBV4-1	NA	TRBJ1-5	CASSQVVQGSNQPQHF	TGCGCCAGCAGCCAAGTGGTTCAGGGAAGCAATCAGCCCCAGCATTTT
many	TRBV4-2	NA	TRBJ2-1	CASSQVSFGQGSYNEQFF	TGTGCCAGCAGCCAAGTAAGTTTCGGGCAGGGGTCCTACAATGAGCAGTTCTTC
many	TRBV30	NA	TRBJ1-3	CAQGGSGNTIYF	TGTGCTCAAGGGGGTTCTGGAAACACCATATATTTT
few	TRBV3-1	TRBD2	TRBJ2-7	CASSQNRLTGGDSYEQYF	TGTGCCAGCAGCCAGAATAGGCTAACGGGAGGCGACTCCTACGAGCAGTACTTC
many	TRBV10-3	NA	TRBJ2-1	CAISESGPVQGGEQFF	TGTGCCATCAGTGAGTCGGGGCCGGTCCAAGGGGGTGAGCAGTTCTTC
NA	TRBV7-9	TRBD1	TRBJ1-5	CASTPEGTGSNQPQHF	TGTGCCAGCACCCCAGAGGGGACAGGTAGCAATCAGCCCCAGCATTTT
few	TRBV6-5	TRBD2	TRBJ2-1	CASRGGRPNEQFF	TGTGCCAGCAGGGGAGGGCGCCCCAATGAGCAGTTCTTC
many	TRBV20-1	NA	TRBJ2-7	CSASRGISYEQYF	TGCAGTGCTAGTAGAGGGATTTCCTACGAGCAGTACTTC
many	TRBV29-1	NA	TRBJ2-7	CSVMGGYEQYF	TGCAGCGTTATGGGCGGCTACGAGCAGTACTTC
many	TRBV5-1	NA	TRBJ2-1	CASSLLGEQFF	TGCGCCAGCAGCTTGCTGGGGGAGCAGTTCTTC
many	TRBV20-1	NA	TRBJ2-3	CSARSSGSTDTQYF	TGCAGTGCTAGATCCAGCGGCAGCACAGATACGCAGTATTTT
NA	TRBV27	TRBD2	TRBJ2-7	CAGSFSGGSYEQYF	TGTGCCGGCAGTTTTAGCGGGGGTTCCTACGAGCAGTACTTC
many	TRBV7-3	TRBD2	TRBJ2-2	CASSFSGKRTGELFF	TGTGCCAGCAGCTTTAGCGGGAAACGCACCGGGGAGCTGTTTTTT
few	TRBV6-1	NA	TRBJ1-1	CASSERDLLNTEAFF	TGTGCCAGCAGTGAGCGGGACTTACTGAACACTGAAGCTTTCTTT
many	TRBV18	NA	TRBJ2-7	CASSPPLGRATYEQYF	TGTGCCAGCTCACCACCACTAGGCAGGGCAACCTACGAGCAGTACTTC
many	TRBV10-2	NA	TRBJ2-1	CASSEYGSSNEQFF	TGCGCCAGCAGTGAATACGGAAGCTCCAATGAGCAGTTCTTC
many	TRBV30	NA	TRBJ2-7	CAWSPGGDGEQYF	TGTGCCTGGAGTCCCGGCGGGGACGGCGAGCAGTACTTC
NA	TRBV20-1	NA	TRBJ2-1	CSAQDRQLVTGNEQFF	TGCAGTGCCCAAGACCGGCAGCTAGTTACTGGGAATGAGCAGTTCTTC
many	TRBV29-1	TRBD1	TRBJ2-1	CSVEERTGGLGNEQFF	TGCAGCGTTGAAGAGCGGACAGGGGGCCTCGGCAATGAGCAGTTCTTC
NA	TRBV28	NA	TRBJ2-7	CASSSSIYEQYF	TGTGCCAGCAGTTCTAGCATCTACGAGCAGTACTTC
many	TRBV27	NA	TRBJ1-1	CASSEGGRTEAFF	TGTGCCAGCAGTGAGGGGGGGAGGACTGAAGCTTTCTTT
few	TRBV29-1	NA	TRBJ2-5	CSGGRGRGETQYF	TGCAGCGGGGGACGGGGCCGGGGAGAGACCCAGTACTTC
NA	TRBV29-1	NA	TRBJ2-7	CSVEVQPPYEQYF	TGCAGCGTTGAGGTACAGCCGCCCTACGAGCAGTACTTC
many	TRBV14	TRBD2	TRBJ2-7	CASSSGTSGRVLSYEQYF	TGTGCCAGCAGCTCCGGGACTAGCGGGAGGGTTCTCTCCTACGAGCAGTACTTC
many	TRBV7-8	TRBD1	TRBJ1-6	CASSFNPGGNSPLHF	TGTGCCAGCAGCTTCAACCCAGGGGGTAACTCACCCCTCCACTTT
many	TRBV25-1	TRBD2	TRBJ2-1	CASSEFGTSGSHEQFF	TGTGCCAGCAGTGAGTTCGGGACTAGCGGGAGTCATGAGCAGTTCTTC
many	TRBV25-1	NA	TRBJ2-1	CASSEPGTISYNEQFF	TGTGCCAGCAGTGAACCCGGGACGATCTCCTACAATGAGCAGTTCTTC
many	TRBV10-3	NA	TRBJ2-5	CAISEKAETQYF	TGTGCCATCAGTGAGAAAGCAGAGACCCAGTACTTC
many	TRBV7-2	NA	TRBJ2-3	CASSLDPGRLITDTQYF	TGTGCCAGCAGCTTAGACCCCGGGAGACTCATCACAGATACGCAGTATTTT
few	TRBV3-1	NA	TRBJ2-6	CASSQRGSSGANVLTF	TGTGCCAGCAGCCAGAGGGGGAGCTCTGGGGCCAACGTCCTGACTTTC
few	TRBV20-1	TRBD1	TRBJ1-3	CSAPTGGKGSGNTIYF	TGCAGTGCCCCAACAGGGGGCAAGGGCTCTGGAAACACCATATATTTT
many	TRBV20-1	NA	TRBJ2-1	CSASPEAYNEQFF	TGCAGTGCTAGCCCTGAGGCTTACAATGAGCAGTTCTTC
many	TRBV7-3	NA	TRBJ1-1	CASSLWANTEAFF	TGTGCCAGCAGCTTATGGGCGAACACTGAAGCTTTCTTT
NA	TRBV6-5	NA	TRBJ1-2	CASSGGAGGFGYTF	TGTGCCAGCAGTGGAGGGGCGGGAGGCTTTGGCTACACCTTC
few	TRBV7-8	TRBD1	TRBJ2-7	CASSLFPGQGYEQYF	TGTGCCAGCAGCTTATTCCCGGGACAGGGCTACGAGCAGTACTTC
NA	TRBV6-6	NA	TRBJ1-2	CASSYSSGPYYGYTF	TGTGCCAGCAGTTACTCTTCCGGACCGTACTATGGCTACACCTTC
many	TRBV5-1	NA	TRBJ2-3	CASSRTGYGTDTQYF	TGCGCCAGCAGCCGAACAGGGTACGGCACAGATACGCAGTATTTT